This T cell receptor (beta chain) comes out of a study of blood T cell repertoires in COVID-19. Whole-study context: Some COVID-19 samples were acute and others convalescent; all came from the United States, Italy and Spain. PBMCs, B-cell-depleted T cells, or T cells provided the cDNA or gDNA that made up the material.

CDR1 and CDR2 (germline): SGHNT, YYREEE (reference sequence). This CDR3 has 15 amino acids. V was pared by 4 bases and J by 8 bases, with 13 bases of the junction left unmatched. In the original workflow: Amplified reference gene primers provided the basis for estimating nucleated cell counts. Generated by immunoSEQ multiplex PCR, the TCRdb table keeps only in-frame clones and is missing some. V, J and clone size are taken as reported in that table, and D and trimming were inferred from the DNA itself. Of more than 100,000 clones in the sample, more than 75% were seen once. This clone came up a few times.

The chain joins TRBV5-4 to TRBJ1-2; the match to TRBD1 covers 8 bases. Sequencing was carried out using peripheral blood. This TCR came from a woman aged 65 to 85 with acute or convalescent COVID-19. CDR3 sequence: CASSLYLQGAGGYTF. The CDR3 bases are TGTGCCAGCAGCCTTTACCTTCAGGGGGCGGGAGGCTACACCTTC.